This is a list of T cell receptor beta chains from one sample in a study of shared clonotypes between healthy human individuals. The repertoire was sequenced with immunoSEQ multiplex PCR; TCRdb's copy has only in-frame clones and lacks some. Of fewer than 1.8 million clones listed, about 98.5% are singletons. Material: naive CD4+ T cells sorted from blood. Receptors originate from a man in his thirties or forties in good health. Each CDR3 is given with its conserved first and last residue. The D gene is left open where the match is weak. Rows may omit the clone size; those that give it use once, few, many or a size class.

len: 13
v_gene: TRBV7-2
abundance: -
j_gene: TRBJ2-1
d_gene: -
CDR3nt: TGTGCCAGCAGAATAGGTGGGACTGGCGAGCAGTTCTTC
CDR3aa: CASRIGGTGEQFF

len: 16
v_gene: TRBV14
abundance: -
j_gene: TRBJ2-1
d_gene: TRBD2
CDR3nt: TGTGCCAGCAGCCATACGGGACTAGCGGGAGTCTATGAGCAGTTCTTC
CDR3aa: CASSHTGLAGVYEQFF

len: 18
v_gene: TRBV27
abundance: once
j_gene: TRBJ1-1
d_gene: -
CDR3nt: TGTGCCAGCAGTTCGAGACTCCTATATCTGGGGAGGGACACTGAAGCTTTCTTT
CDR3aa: CASSSRLLYLGRDTEAFF

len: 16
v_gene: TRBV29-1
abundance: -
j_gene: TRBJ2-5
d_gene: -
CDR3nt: TGCAGCGCCGGCTCCAACACAGGGCAGCGGCAAGAGACCCAGTACTTC
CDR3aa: CSAGSNTGQRQETQYF

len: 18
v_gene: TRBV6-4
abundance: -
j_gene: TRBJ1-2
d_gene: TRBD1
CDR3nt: TGTGCCAGCAGTGACTCGATACTTCCCAGGGGGCGAGACTATGGCTACACCTTC
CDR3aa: CASSDSILPRGRDYGYTF

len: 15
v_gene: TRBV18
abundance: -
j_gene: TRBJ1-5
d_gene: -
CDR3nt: TGTGCCAGCTCACCGGGAGACAGTTTCAATCAGCCCCAGCATTTT
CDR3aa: CASSPGDSFNQPQHF

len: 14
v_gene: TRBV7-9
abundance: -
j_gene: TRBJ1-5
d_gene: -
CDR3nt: TGTGCCAGCAGCCCTACTATTAGCAATCAGCCCCAGCATTTT
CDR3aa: CASSPTISNQPQHF

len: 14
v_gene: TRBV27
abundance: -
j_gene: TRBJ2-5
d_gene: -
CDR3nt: TGTGCCAGCAGCCCCGAACCCCGCCCCCGATCCCAGTACTTC
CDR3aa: CASSPEPRPRSQYF

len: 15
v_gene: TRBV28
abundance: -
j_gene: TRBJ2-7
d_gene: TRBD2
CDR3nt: TGTGCCAGCAGACCCACTAGCGGGACGATCTACGAGCAGTACTTC
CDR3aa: CASRPTSGTIYEQYF

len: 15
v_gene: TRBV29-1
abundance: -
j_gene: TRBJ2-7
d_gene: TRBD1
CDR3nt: TGCAGCGTGACACGAGCGGGCAGGGGGCCCTACGAGCAGTACTTC
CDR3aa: CSVTRAGRGPYEQYF

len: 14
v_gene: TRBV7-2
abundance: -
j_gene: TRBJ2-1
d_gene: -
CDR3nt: TGTGCCAGCAGCTTGGTTGGCTCCTACAATGAGCAGTTCTTC
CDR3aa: CASSLVGSYNEQFF

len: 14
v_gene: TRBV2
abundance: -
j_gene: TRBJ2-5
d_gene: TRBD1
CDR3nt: TGTGCCAGCAGTGAAATCCCAGGGGGCGAGACCCAGTACTTC
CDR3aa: CASSEIPGGETQYF

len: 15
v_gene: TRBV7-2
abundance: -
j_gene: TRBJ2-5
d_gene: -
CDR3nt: TGTGCCAGCAGCTTAGTGGCGGGCCCACAAGAGACCCAGTACTTC
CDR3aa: CASSLVAGPQETQYF

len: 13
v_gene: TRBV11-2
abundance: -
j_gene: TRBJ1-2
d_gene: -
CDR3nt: TGTGCCAGCAGCTTAGGACGCGGGTATGGCTACACCTTC
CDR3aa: CASSLGRGYGYTF

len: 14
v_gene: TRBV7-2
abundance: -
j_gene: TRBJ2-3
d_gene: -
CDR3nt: TGTGCCAGCAGCTTATGGCAGAACACAGATACGCAGTATTTT
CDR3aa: CASSLWQNTDTQYF

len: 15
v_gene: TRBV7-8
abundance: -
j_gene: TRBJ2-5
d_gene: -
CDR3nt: TGTGCCAGCAGCTTAGCGTCACTTTTGGGGGAGACCCAGTACTTC
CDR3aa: CASSLASLLGETQYF

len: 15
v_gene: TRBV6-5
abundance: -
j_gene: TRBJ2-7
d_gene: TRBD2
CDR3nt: TGTGCCAGCAGTACGGTAGCGGGAGGCCCTTACGAGCAGTACTTC
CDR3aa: CASSTVAGGPYEQYF

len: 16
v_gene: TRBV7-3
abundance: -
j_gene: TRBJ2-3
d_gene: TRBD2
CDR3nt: TGTGCCAGCAGCTTAGGGCTAGCGGGAGTCCCAGATACGCAGTATTTT
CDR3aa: CASSLGLAGVPDTQYF

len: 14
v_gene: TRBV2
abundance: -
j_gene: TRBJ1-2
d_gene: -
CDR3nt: TGTGCCAGCAGTAGTGCGCGGCAGTCGTATGGCTACACCTTC
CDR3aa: CASSSARQSYGYTF

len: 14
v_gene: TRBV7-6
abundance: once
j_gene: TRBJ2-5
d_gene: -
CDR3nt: TGTGCCAGCAGCTCGGGGACGGGAAAAGAGACCCAGTACTTC
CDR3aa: CASSSGTGKETQYF

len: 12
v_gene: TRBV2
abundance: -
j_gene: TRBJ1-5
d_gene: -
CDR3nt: TGTGCCAGCAGCTACTCGGGTGCGGCCCAGCATTTT
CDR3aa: CASSYSGAAQHF

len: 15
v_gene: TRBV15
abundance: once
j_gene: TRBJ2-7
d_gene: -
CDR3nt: TGTGCCACCAGCAGGAGTTCCGTAGACTCCTACGAGCAGTACTTC
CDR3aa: CATSRSSVDSYEQYF

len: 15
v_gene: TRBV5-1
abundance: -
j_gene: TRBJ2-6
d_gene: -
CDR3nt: TGCGCCAGCAGCTTGGTCGTTTCTGGGGCCAACGTCCTGACTTTC
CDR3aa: CASSLVVSGANVLTF

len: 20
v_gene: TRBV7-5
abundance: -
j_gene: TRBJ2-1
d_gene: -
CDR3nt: TGTGTCAGAAGCTTGGGGCGGCGGGAGTGGCGTCGAAGCTCCTACAATGAGCAGTTCTTC
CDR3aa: CVRSLGRREWRRSSYNEQFF

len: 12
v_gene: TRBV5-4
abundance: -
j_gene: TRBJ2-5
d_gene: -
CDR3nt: TGTGCCAGCACCTCTTCAGGGGAGACCCAGTACTTC
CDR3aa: CASTSSGETQYF

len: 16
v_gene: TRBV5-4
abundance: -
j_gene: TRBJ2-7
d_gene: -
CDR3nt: TGTGCCAGCAGCCGTTTTACTGGAACGGCTGACTACGAGCAGTACTTC
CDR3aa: CASSRFTGTADYEQYF

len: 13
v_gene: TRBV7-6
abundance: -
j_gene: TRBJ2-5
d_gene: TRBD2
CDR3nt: TGTGCCAGCAGCCCTAGCGGGTATGAGGCCCAGTACTTC
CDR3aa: CASSPSGYEAQYF

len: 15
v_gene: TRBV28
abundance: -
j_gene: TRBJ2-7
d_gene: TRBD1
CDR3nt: TGTGCCAGCAGTTCGGACAGGGTGATCTCCTACGAGCAGTACTTC
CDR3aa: CASSSDRVISYEQYF

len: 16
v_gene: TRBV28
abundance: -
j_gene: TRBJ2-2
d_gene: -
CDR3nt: TGTGCCAGCAGTCGTACCGGGCCACCCCACACCGGGGAGCTGTTTTTT
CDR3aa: CASSRTGPPHTGELFF

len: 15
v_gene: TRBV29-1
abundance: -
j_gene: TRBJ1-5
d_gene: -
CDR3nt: TGCAGCGTTGTCTTTCCTCCGGACTTCAATCAGCCCCAGCATTTT
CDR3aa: CSVVFPPDFNQPQHF

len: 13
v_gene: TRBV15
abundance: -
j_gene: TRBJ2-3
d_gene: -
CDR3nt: TGTGCCACCCAGAAGGAGGGAGCAGATACGCAGTATTTT
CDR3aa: CATQKEGADTQYF

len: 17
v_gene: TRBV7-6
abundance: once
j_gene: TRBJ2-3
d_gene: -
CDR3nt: TGTGCCAGCAGCTTAGTCCCGCAGGGGCTTGGCACAGATACGCAGTATTTT
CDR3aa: CASSLVPQGLGTDTQYF

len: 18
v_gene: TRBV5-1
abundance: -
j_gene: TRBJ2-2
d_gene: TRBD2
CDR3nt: TGCGCCAGCAGCTTGTCTAGCGGGAGCGCGGCGAACACCGGGGAGCTGTTTTTT
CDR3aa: CASSLSSGSAANTGELFF

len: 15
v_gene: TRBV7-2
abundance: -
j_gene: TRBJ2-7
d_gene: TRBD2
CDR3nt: TGTGCCAGCAGCTTAAGCGGGACTACTCCTTACGAGCAGTACTTC
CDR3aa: CASSLSGTTPYEQYF

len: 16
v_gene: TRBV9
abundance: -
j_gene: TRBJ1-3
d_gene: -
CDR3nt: TGTGCCAGCAGCGTAGCAGGGTCTTACTCTGGAAACACCATATATTTT
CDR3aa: CASSVAGSYSGNTIYF

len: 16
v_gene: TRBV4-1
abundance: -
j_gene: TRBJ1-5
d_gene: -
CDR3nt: TGCGCCAGCAGCCCCAGGCGACAATATAGCAATCAGCCCCAGCATTTT
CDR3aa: CASSPRRQYSNQPQHF

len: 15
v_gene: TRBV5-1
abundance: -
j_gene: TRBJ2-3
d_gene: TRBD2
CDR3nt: TGCGCCAGCAGCGAGGGACTAGTGCGGGCAGATACGCAGTATTTT
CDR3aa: CASSEGLVRADTQYF

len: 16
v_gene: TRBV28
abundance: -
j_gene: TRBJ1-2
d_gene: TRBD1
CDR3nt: TGTGCCAGCAGTTTACCCCTGGACAGGGGATATTATGGCTACACCTTC
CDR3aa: CASSLPLDRGYYGYTF

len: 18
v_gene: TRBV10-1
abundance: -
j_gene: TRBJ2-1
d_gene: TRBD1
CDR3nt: TGCGCCAGCAGTGATTCAGGGGGCGCCTTGAGCACCTACAATGAGCAGTTCTTC
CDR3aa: CASSDSGGALSTYNEQFF

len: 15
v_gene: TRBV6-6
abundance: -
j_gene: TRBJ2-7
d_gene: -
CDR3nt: TGTGCCAGCAGAAAAACGGACAGCCTTCATAGAGAGCAGTACTTC
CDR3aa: CASRKTDSLHREQYF

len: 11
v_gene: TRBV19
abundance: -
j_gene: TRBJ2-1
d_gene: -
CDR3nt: TGTGCCAGTACGGACAGCAATGAGCAGTTCTTC
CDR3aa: CASTDSNEQFF

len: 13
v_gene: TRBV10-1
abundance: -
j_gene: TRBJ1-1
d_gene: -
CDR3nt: TGCGCCAGCAGTGAGAAGGGGAACACTGAAGCTTTCTTT
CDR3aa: CASSEKGNTEAFF

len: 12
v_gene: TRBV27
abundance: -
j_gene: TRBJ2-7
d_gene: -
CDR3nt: TGTGCCAGCAGTTCCGACTCCTACGAGCAGTACTTC
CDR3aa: CASSSDSYEQYF

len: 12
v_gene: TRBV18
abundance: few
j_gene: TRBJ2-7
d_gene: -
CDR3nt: TGTGCCAGCTCACCTCTGGTGGGGGAGCAGTACTTC
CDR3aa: CASSPLVGEQYF

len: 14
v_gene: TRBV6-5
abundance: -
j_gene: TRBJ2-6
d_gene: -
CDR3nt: TGTGCCAGCAGTAATTCCCTCTGGGCCAACGTCCTGACTTTC
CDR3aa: CASSNSLWANVLTF

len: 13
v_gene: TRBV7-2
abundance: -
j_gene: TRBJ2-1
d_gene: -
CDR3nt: TGTGCCAGCAGCAGCCTCTTTGGCAATGAGCAGTTCTTC
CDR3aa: CASSSLFGNEQFF

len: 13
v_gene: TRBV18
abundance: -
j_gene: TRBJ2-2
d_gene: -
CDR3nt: TGTGCCAGCTCAGGGACGGTCACCGGGGAGCTGTTTTTT
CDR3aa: CASSGTVTGELFF

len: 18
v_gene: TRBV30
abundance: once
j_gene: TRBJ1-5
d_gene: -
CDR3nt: TGTGCCTGGAGTGCTGGGATCAACCAGGGGATGGGCAATCAGCCCCAGCATTTT
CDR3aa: CAWSAGINQGMGNQPQHF

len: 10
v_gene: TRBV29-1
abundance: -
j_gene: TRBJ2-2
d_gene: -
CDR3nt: TGCAGCGGGGGCACCGGGGAGCTGTTTTTT
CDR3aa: CSGGTGELFF

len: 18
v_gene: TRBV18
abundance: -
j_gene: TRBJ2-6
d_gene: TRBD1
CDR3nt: TGTGCCAGCTCACTCACAGGGGGTACCTCCTCCCGGGCCAACGTCCTGACTTTC
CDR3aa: CASSLTGGTSSRANVLTF

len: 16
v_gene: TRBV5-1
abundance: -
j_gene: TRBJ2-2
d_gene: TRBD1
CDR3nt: TGCGCCAGCAGCCGAACAGGGGTAGTGAACACCGGGGAGCTGTTTTTT
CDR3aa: CASSRTGVVNTGELFF

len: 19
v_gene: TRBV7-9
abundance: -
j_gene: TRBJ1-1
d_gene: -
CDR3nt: TGTGCCAGCAGCCGGTTGAAATATGGACGGACGTACATGAACACTGAAGCTTTCTTT
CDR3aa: CASSRLKYGRTYMNTEAFF

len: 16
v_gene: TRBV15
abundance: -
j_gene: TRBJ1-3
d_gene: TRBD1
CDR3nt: TGTGCCACCAGCAGGCAGGGGGCCTCCTCTGGAAACACCATATATTTT
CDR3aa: CATSRQGASSGNTIYF

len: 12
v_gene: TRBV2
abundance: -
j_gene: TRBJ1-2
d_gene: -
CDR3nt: TGTGCCAGCAGGACTAGAGTTTATGGGGGCACCTTC
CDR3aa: CASRTRVYGGTF

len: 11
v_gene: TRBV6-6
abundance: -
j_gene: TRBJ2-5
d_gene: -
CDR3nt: TGTGCCAGCAGTGCTCAAGAGACCCAGTACTTC
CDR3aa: CASSAQETQYF

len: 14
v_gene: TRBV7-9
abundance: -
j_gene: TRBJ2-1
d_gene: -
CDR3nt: TGTGCCAGCAGCTCAGGGACTTATTACAATGAGCAGTTCTTC
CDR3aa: CASSSGTYYNEQFF

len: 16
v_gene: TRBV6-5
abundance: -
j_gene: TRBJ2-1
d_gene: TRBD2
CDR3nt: TGTGCCAGCAGTTCATCCGGGACTAGGAGCTCTGATGAGCAGTTCTTC
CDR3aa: CASSSSGTRSSDEQFF

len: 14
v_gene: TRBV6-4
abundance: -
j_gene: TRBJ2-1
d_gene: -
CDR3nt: TGTGCCAGCTCCCCCGGCGTGTCCTACAATGAGCAGTTCTTC
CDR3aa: CASSPGVSYNEQFF

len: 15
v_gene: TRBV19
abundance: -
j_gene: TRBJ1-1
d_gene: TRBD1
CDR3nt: TGTGCCAGTAGCGACAGGGAGATCATGAACACTGAAGCTTTCTTT
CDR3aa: CASSDREIMNTEAFF